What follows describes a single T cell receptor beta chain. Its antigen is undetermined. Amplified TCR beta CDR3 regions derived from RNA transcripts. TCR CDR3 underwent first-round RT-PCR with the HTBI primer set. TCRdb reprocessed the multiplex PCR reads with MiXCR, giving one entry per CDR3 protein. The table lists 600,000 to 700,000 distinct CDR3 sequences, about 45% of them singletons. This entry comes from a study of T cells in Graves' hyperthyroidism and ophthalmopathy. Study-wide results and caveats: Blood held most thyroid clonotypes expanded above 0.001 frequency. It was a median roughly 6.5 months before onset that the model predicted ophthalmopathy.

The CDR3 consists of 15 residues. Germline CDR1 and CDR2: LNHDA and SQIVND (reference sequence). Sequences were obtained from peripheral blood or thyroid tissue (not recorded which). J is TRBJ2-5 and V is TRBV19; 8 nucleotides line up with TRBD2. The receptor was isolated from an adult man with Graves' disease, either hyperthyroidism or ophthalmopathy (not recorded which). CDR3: CASAPAGVGRETQYF. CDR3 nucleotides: TGTGCTAGTGCCCCAGCGGGGGTAGGTCGGGAGACCCAGTACTTC.